This T cell receptor beta chain came from a study of cytomegalovirus exposure and HLA in healthy donors. Study-level findings and limits: TCR beta sequences reportedly predicted most subjects' HLA-A and HLA-B alleles accurately. Analysis was carried out at a later point, and it linked a missense DCLRE1C variant to TCR beta V- and J-gene trimming.

The CDR3 totals 14 residues. Trimming took off 0 bases at V and 0 bases at J, with 3 bases between the two ends. Germline V gives CDR1 MNHEY, CDR2 SVGAGI. The donors gave bone marrow, and they were healthy. Turning to this clone: The antigen is not known.

The PCR was carried out with 60 Vbeta primers and 13 Jbeta primers. Assay used: immunoSEQ multiplex PCR; TCRdb lists only in-frame clones, some missing. This sample yields roughly 130,000 clones, of which approximately 84% are seen a single time; 2.5% to 3% belongs to the top ten. The chain is built from TRBV6-5 and TRBJ1-3; D is ambiguous. This receptor was obtained from a boy under 10 years old in good health and CMV-seronegative. Sample: PBMCs. CDR3 in amino acids: CASSYSNSGNTIYF. CDR3 coding DNA: TGTGCCAGCAGTTACTCTAACTCTGGAAACACCATATATTTT.